One and the same sample provided the 18 T cell receptor beta chains below, sequenced in a study of blood T cell repertoires in COVID-19. TCRdb keeps only in-frame clones here, not all; method: immunoSEQ multiplex PCR. The sample consists of some 90,000 clones, 80% to 90% of them appearing once. What was sequenced was peripheral blood. Receptors originate from an elderly woman with active COVID-19.

This clone was observed a single time. The rearrangement links TRBV2 to TRBJ2-5; D is unclear. This CDR3 comprises 13 residues. The ends were cut back, 6 bases at V and 2 bases at J, with 10 bases in the middle. CDR1 is SNHLY, CDR2 FYNNEI, per germline. The CDR3, as DNA: TGTGCCAGCAGCCCCCTGAGGCAAGAGACCCAGTACTTC. Amino acid sequence: CASSPLRQETQYF.

This clone was detected only once. CDR3 loop: CASSWDLRSRTQYF. CDR3 nucleotide sequence: TGTGCCAGCAGCTGGGACTTACGAAGTCGTACGCAGTATTTT. The chain uses TRBV2 and TRBJ2-3; perhaps TRBD2 as D (6 bases). V was shortened by 6 bases and J by 8 bases, with 18 bases between the two germline ends. The length of the CDR3 is 14 residues. Germline V lookup: CDR1 SNHLY, CDR2 FYNNEI.

The chain links TRBV2 to TRBJ2-3, with a tentative D call TRBD2 (6 bases). Per the germline V gene, CDR1 is SNHLY and CDR2 is FYNNEI. This CDR3 contains 12 residues. V lost 11 bases to trimming and J lost 2 bases, with 11 bases between them. In nucleotides, the CDR3 is TGTGCCTGCGGGGAATTCACAGATACGCAGTATTTT. Amino acid sequence: CACGEFTDTQYF.

This clone was detected only a few times. The V call is TRBV15, the J call TRBJ2-3, with D possibly being TRBD2 (6 bases). From germline, CDR1 is LNHNV and CDR2 YYDKDF (reference sequence). There are 17 residues in the CDR3. V lost 1 base to trimming and J lost 6 bases, with 20 bases between them. The CDR3: CATSRGGTLNIFDTQYF. CDR3 in DNA: TGTGCCACCAGCAGAGGGGGGACTCTAAATATATTCGATACGCAGTATTTT.

This chain links TRBV3-1 (or the pseudogene TRBV3-2) with TRBJ2-7; tentatively, D is TRBD2 (5 bases). Trimming stripped 1 base from V and 7 bases from J, with 8 bases between. The CDR3 totals 12 residues. CDR1 is LGHDT, CDR2 YNNKEL, per germline (reference sequence). CDR3 amino acids: CASSQGPGEQYF. The CDR3 region has the DNA TGTGCCAGCAGCCAAGGGCCGGGGGAGCAGTACTTC.

This clone was seen a single time. This chain connects TRBV19 to TRBJ2-3, with 8 nucleotides matching TRBD1. The CDR3 loop spans 14 amino acids. CDR1 LNHDA and CDR2 SQIVND come from the germline V gene (reference sequence). V was pared by 5 bases and J by 4 bases, with 5 bases of the junction left unmatched. DNA for the CDR3: TGTGCCAGTAGTGACAGGGGTCCCCCAGATACGCAGTATTTT. Residues: CASSDRGPPDTQYF.

The gene calls are TRBV7-2 and TRBJ2-3; tentative D call: TRBD2 (6 bases). V was shortened by 6 bases and J by 2 bases, with 15 bases between the two germline ends. The germline V gene has CDR1 SGHTA and CDR2 FQGNSA. CDR3 size: 15 residues. The CDR3 protein is CASSFTSPHTDTQYF. DNA for the CDR3: TGTGCCAGCAGTTTTACTAGCCCTCACACAGATACGCAGTATTTT.

This rearrangement joins TRBV3-1 (or the pseudogene TRBV3-2) to TRBJ1-2, with TRBD1 matching 9 bases. V was clipped by 4 bases and J by 6 bases; unmatched bases: 9. The CDR3 totals 15 residues. Germline-derived CDR1 and CDR2 are LGHDT and YNNKEL (reference sequence). The CDR3 nucleotides are TGTGCCAGCAGCCGAACAACAGGGGGCGCGAATGGCTACACCTTC. Its translation is CASSRTTGGANGYTF.

The V and J genes are TRBV11-2 and TRBJ2-3, with 9 bases matching TRBD2. Germline assignment: CDR1 SGHAT and CDR2 FQNNGV. With V trimmed by 3 bases and J by 3 bases, 4 bases remained unmatched. The length of the CDR3 is 15 residues. CDR3 nucleotides: TGTGCCAGCAGCTTTATACTAGCGGGTACAGATACGCAGTATTTT. Encoded protein: CASSFILAGTDTQYF.

The chain uses TRBV7-2 and TRBJ2-4, with 10 nucleotides matching TRBD2. Germline trimming cut 1 base from V and 3 bases from J; bases unmatched to any gene: 3. CDR3 size: 16 residues. In germline, CDR1 is SGHTA, CDR2 FQGNSA. CDR3 in DNA: TGTGCCAGCAGCTTAGAGCTAGCGGGAGTCAAAAACATTCAGTACTTC. This codes for CASSLELAGVKNIQYF. Full variable domain (rest looked up from reference TRBV7-2 and TRBJ2-4): GAGVSQSPSNKVTEKGKDVELRCDPISGHTALYWYRQSLGQGLEFLIYFQGNSAPDKSGLPSDRFSAERTGGSVSTLTIQRTQQEDSAVYLCASSLELAGVKNIQYFGAGTRLSVL.

The sample holds a few counts of this clone. The chain combines TRBV2 with TRBJ2-7; 8 bases map to TRBD1. This CDR3 spans 12 amino acids. Germline CDR1 reads SNHLY; CDR2 reads FYNNEI. Trimming cost V 10 bases and J 2 bases; bases outside gene matches: 4. CDR3 loop: CATQGQAYEQYF. For the CDR3, the DNA is TGTGCCACCCAGGGACAGGCCTACGAGCAGTACTTC.

The chain links TRBV6-5 to TRBJ2-7; TRBD1 is a possible D gene (6 bases). CDR1 MNHEY and CDR2 SVGAGI come from the germline V gene. Trimming removed 7 bases from V and 3 bases from J, with 10 bases in between. CDR3 length equals 12 residues. DNA of the CDR3: TGTGCCAGCATGAGAGGGGGCTACGAGCAGTACTTC. Its protein is CASMRGGYEQYF.

This clone is a singleton in its sample. The V call is TRBV7-2, the J call TRBJ2-7, with 11 bases lining up with TRBD2. Germline trimming cut 2 bases from V and 2 bases from J; bases unmatched to any gene: 2. Germline V CDR1 and CDR2: SGHTA, FQGNSA. The length of the CDR3 is 15 residues. The CDR3: CASSLTSGRTYEQYF. CDR3 DNA sequence: TGTGCCAGCAGCTTAACTAGCGGGAGAACCTACGAGCAGTACTTC.

This chain joins TRBV3-1 (or the pseudogene TRBV3-2) and TRBJ1-2, with 7 nucleotides matching TRBD1. This CDR3 is built from 16 residues. Germline CDR1 is LGHDT and CDR2 is YNNKEL (reference sequence). Trimming removed 4 bases from V and 5 bases from J; junction bases left unmatched: 13. The CDR3 coding sequence is TGTGCCAGCAGCCCCCGAGGGACGTCAGGGGGGTATGGCTACACCTTC. This translates into CASSPRGTSGGYGYTF.

The chain is built from TRBV5-1 and TRBJ2-7; 11 bases align to TRBD2. The CDR3 has 16 amino acids. CDR1 SGHRS and CDR2 YFSETQ come from the germline V gene. V shed 5 bases and J 2 bases; nucleotides not matched to a gene: 9. CDR3 protein: CASSPMTSGTTYEQYF. DNA for the CDR3: TGCGCCAGCAGTCCCATGACTAGCGGGACTACCTACGAGCAGTACTTC.

This clone was detected only a few times. The chain is built from TRBV7-9 and TRBJ2-7, with 11 bases matching TRBD2. Germline V lookup: CDR1 SEHNR, CDR2 FQNEAQ (reference sequence). The CDR3 has 12 amino acids. V was pared by 2 bases and J by 12 bases, with 3 bases of the junction left unmatched. The CDR3 nucleotides read TGTGCCAGCAGCTTAAACCTAGCGGGGGGGTACTTC. Its translation is CASSLNLAGGYF.

The gene calls are TRBV16 and TRBJ2-7; 8 bases agree with TRBD1. The germline V gene has CDR1 KGHSY and CDR2 FQNENV. The V segment lost 0 bases and the J segment 6 bases; nucleotides outside the gene matches: 4. This CDR3 has 14 amino acids. CDR3 sequence (DNA): TGTGCCAGCAGCCAATCATGGACAGGGACCGAGCAGTACTTC. This gives the protein CASSQSWTGTEQYF.

The genes are TRBV7-3 and TRBJ2-1; perhaps TRBD2 as D (6 bases). The germline gives CDR1 SGHTA, CDR2 FQGTGA. The V gene lost 5 bases and the J gene lost 6 bases, with 14 bases spanning the gap. The CDR3 spans 14 residues. The CDR3 DNA sequence: TGTGCCAGCAGCCCCTTCGGGGGTGGCAATGAGCAGTTCTTC. This sequence encodes CASSPFGGGNEQFF.